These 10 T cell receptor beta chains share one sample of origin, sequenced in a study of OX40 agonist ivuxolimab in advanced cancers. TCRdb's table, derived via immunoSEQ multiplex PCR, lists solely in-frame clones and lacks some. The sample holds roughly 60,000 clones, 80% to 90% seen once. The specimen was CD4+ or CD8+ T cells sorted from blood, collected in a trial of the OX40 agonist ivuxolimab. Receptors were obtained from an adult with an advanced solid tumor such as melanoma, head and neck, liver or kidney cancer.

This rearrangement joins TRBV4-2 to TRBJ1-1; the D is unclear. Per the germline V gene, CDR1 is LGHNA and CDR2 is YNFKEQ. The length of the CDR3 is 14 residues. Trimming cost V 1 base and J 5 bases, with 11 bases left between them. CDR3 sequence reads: CASSQANRLTEAFF. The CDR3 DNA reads TGTGCCAGCAGCCAAGCCAACAGATTAACTGAAGCTTTCTTT.

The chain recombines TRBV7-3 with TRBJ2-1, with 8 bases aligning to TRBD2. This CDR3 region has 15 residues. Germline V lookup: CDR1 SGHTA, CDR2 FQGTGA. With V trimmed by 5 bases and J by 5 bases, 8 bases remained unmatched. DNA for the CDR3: TGTGCCAGCAGCCCGTCGGTAGCGGGAAACAATGAGCAGTTCTTC. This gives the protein CASSPSVAGNNEQFF.

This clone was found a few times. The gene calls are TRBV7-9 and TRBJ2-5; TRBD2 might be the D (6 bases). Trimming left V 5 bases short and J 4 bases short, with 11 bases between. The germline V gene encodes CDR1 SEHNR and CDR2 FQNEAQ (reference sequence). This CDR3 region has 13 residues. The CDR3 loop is CASSPRGRETQYF. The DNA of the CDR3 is TGTGCCAGCAGCCCTCGGGGGAGAGAGACCCAGTACTTC. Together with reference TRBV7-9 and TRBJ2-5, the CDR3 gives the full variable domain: DTGVSQNPRHKITKRGQNVTFRCDPISEHNRLYWYRQTLGQGPEFLTYFQNEAQLEKSRLLSDRFSAERPKGSFSTLEIQRTEQGDSAMYLCASSPRGRETQYFGPGTRLLVL.

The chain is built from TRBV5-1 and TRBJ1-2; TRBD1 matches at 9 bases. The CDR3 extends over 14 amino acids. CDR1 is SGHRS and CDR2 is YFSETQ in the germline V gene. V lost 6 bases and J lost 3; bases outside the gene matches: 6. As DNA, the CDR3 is TGCGCCAGCAAAAGGACAGGGGAAGACTATGGCTACACCTTC. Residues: CASKRTGEDYGYTF. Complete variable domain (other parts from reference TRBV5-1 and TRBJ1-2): KAGVTQTPRYLIKTRGQQVTLSCSPISGHRSVSWYQQTPGQGLQFLFEYFSETQRNKGNFPGRFSGRQFSNSRSEMNVSTLELGDSALYLCASKRTGEDYGYTFGSGTRLTVV.

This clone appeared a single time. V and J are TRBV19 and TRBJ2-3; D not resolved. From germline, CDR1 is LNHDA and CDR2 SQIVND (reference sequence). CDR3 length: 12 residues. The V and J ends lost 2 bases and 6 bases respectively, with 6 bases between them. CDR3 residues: CASSIRMDTQYF. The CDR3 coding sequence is TGTGCCAGTAGTATACGTATGGATACGCAGTATTTT.

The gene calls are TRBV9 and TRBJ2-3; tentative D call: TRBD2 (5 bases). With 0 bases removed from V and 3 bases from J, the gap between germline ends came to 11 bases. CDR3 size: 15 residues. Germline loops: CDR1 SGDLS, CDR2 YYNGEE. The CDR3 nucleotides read TGTGCCAGCAGCGTAGTTGGGAGTGGAACAGATACGCAGTATTTT. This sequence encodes CASSVVGSGTDTQYF.

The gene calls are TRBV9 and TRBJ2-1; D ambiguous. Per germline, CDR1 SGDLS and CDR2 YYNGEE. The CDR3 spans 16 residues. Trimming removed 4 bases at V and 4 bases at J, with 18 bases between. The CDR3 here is CASSPSAPKDYNEQFF. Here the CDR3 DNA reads TGTGCCAGCAGCCCTTCTGCCCCGAAAGATTACAATGAGCAGTTCTTC.

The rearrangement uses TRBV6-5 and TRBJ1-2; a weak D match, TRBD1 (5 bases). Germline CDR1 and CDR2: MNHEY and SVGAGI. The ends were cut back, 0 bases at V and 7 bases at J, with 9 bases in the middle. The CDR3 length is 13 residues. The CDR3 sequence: CASSYSWDGGYTF. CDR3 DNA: TGTGCCAGCAGTTACTCCTGGGACGGTGGCTACACCTTC.

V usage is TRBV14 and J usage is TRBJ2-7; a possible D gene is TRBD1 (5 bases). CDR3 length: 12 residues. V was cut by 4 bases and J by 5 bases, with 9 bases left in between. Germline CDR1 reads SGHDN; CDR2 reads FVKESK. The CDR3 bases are TGTGCCAGCAGCCGGGGCAGGGACGAGCAGTACGTC. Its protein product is CASSRGRDEQYV.

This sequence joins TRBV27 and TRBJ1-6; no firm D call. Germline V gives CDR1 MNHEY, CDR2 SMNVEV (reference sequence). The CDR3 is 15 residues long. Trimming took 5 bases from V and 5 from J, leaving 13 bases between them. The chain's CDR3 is CASSPLGLNNSPLHF. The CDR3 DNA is TGTGCCAGCAGTCCACTAGGGTTAAATAATTCACCCCTCCACTTT.